The next 24 T cell receptor beta chains were all read from a single sample in a study of T-cell reconstitution after alpha-beta-depleted transplantation in children. This sample's TCRbeta library carried unique molecular identifier barcodes. From the PCR reads, TCRdb called clonotypes with MiXCR, one entry per CDR3 protein. The data contain hundreds of thousands of distinct CDR3 sequences, approximately 29% of them singletons. The sample in question was PBMCs from the stem cell graft donor, obtained from the stem cell graft. The receptors come from a human donor who donated a stem cell graft to a child with aplastic anemia.

The chain couples TRBV5-1 to TRBJ2-1; no definite D call. The CDR3 is made up of 12 amino acids. V dropped 4 bases and J dropped 5 bases, with 7 bases sitting between them. The germline V gene has CDR1 SGHRS and CDR2 YFSETQ. The CDR3: CASSMYDNEQFF. The CDR3 bases are TGCGCCAGCAGCATGTATGACAATGAGCAGTTCTTC. Full variable domain (missing parts from reference TRBV5-1 and TRBJ2-1): KAGVTQTPRYLIKTRGQQVTLSCSPISGHRSVSWYQQTPGQGLQFLFEYFSETQRNKGNFPGRFSGRQFSNSRSEMNVSTLELGDSALYLCASSMYDNEQFFGPGTRLTVL.

The gene calls are TRBV27 and TRBJ2-7, with a tentative D call TRBD1 (6 bases). The CDR3 consists of 14 residues. CDR1 and CDR2 from the germline V gene are MNHEY and SMNVEV (reference sequence). Trimming left V 6 bases short and J 3 bases short, with 15 bases between. CDR3 sequence reads: CASRIQGSRYEQYF. The CDR3 nucleotides are TGTGCCAGCAGGATACAGGGTTCCCGCTACGAGCAGTACTTC.

This chain joins TRBV7-8 and TRBJ2-5; D gene unclear. V was pared by 4 bases and J by 2 bases, with 11 bases between. This CDR3 spans 14 amino acids. Per germline, CDR1 SGHVS and CDR2 FQNEAQ. This CDR3 reads CASSSGVWQETQYF. The CDR3 DNA reads as TGTGCCAGCAGCTCGGGTGTCTGGCAAGAGACCCAGTACTTC.

A few counts support this clonotype. This sequence joins TRBV6-6 and TRBJ1-5; tentatively, D is TRBD1 (6 bases). The germline CDR1 and CDR2 sequences are MNHNY and SVGAGI (reference sequence). The CDR3 is made up of 14 amino acids. V was clipped by 7 bases and J by 7 bases, with 17 bases between them. This CDR3 is CASTAGGGRQPQHF. The CDR3 nucleotides read TGTGCCAGCACCGCCGGGGGGGGCAGACAGCCCCAGCATTTT.

The J gene is TRBJ1-1, the V gene TRBV15; D gene ambiguous. Per germline, CDR1 LNHNV and CDR2 YYDKDF (reference sequence). V lost 8 bases, J lost 4 bases, and 17 bases lay in between. The CDR3 is 14 amino acids. The CDR3 region is CATLDARYITEAFF. The CDR3 nucleotides read TGTGCCACCTTAGATGCCCGTTATATCACTGAAGCTTTCTTT.

This clonotype was counted only a few times. The chain carries TRBV11-2 and TRBJ2-7; possible D gene TRBD1, 5 bases. The CDR3 spans 13 residues. Trimming took off 5 bases at V and 0 bases at J, with 8 bases between the two ends. Germline lookup yields CDR1 SGHAT and CDR2 FQNNGV. CDR3 amino acids: CASSRQTSYEQYF. Here the CDR3 DNA reads TGTGCCAGCAGCCGACAGACCTCCTACGAGCAGTACTTC.

The chain joins TRBV20-1 to TRBJ1-4; maybe TRBD1 (5 bases). CDR1 DFQATT and CDR2 SNEGSKA come from the germline V gene (reference sequence). V shed 1 base and J shed 2 bases, with 5 bases lying between them. There are 13 residues in the CDR3. The CDR3 is CSARGDTNEKLFF. The CDR3 region has the DNA TGCAGTGCTAGAGGGGACACTAATGAAAAACTGTTTTTT.

This chain links TRBV2 with TRBJ2-1; D is undetermined. The CDR3 consists of 13 residues. With 6 bases removed from V and 9 bases from J, the gap between germline ends came to 15 bases. The germline V gene encodes CDR1 SNHLY and CDR2 FYNNEI. The CDR3 reads CASRFGPGGEQFF. The CDR3 DNA is TGTGCCAGCAGGTTTGGGCCTGGCGGTGAGCAGTTCTTC.

On this clonotype: Germline and junction disagree at one end, which may indicate a read error. The chain employs TRBV7-2 and TRBJ1-6; maybe TRBD1 (5 bases). Germline CDR1 and CDR2: SGHTA and FQGNSA. This CDR3 has 13 amino acids. The chain's CDR3 is CASRQVNNSPLHF. CDR3 DNA sequence: TGTGCCAGCAGACAGGTCAATAATTCCCCCCTCCACTTT.

J is TRBJ1-5 and V is TRBV3-1, with D possibly TRBD1 on 6 matching bases. The CDR3 has 13 amino acids. Between the trimmed V and J ends, which lost 3 bases and 6 bases, there was a span of 9 bases. Germline CDR1 is LGHDT and CDR2 is YNNKEL (reference sequence). CDR3 sequence (DNA): TGTGCCAGCAGCCACAGGGGTTTTCAGCCCCAGCATTTT. Residues: CASSHRGFQPQHF.

This clonotype showed up just a few times. J is TRBJ1-2 and V is TRBV30; tentatively, D is TRBD1 (6 bases). The CDR3 loop spans 13 amino acids. Per germline, CDR1 GTSNPN and CDR2 SVGIG (reference sequence). V gave up 4 bases and J gave up 4 bases, with 13 bases separating them. This CDR3 reads CAWTEGGAYGYTF. The CDR3 DNA follows: TGTGCCTGGACTGAGGGGGGGGCCTATGGCTACACCTTC.

This clonotype was seen a handful of times. The chain carries TRBV20-1 and TRBJ2-4; perhaps TRBD2 as D (5 bases). CDR1 and CDR2 (germline): DFQATT, SNEGSKA (reference sequence). The CDR3 consists of 15 residues. Trimming took 7 bases from V and 7 from J, leaving 23 bases between them. The CDR3 sequence is CSVIKTRNYENIQYF. As DNA, the CDR3 is TGCAGTGTCATTAAAACTAGAAATTATGAGAACATTCAGTACTTC.

The chain couples TRBV7-2 to TRBJ1-3; D may be TRBD1 (6 bases). CDR3 length: 15 residues. CDR1 and CDR2 (germline): SGHTA, FQGNSA. V shed 5 bases and J shed 9 bases, with 20 bases lying between them. DNA of the CDR3: TGTGCCAGCAGCCTCGAGGCCAGGGGACGGGGCACCATATATTTT. Translation gives CASSLEARGRGTIYF. Filled out from reference TRBV7-2 and TRBJ1-3, the complete variable domain reads GAGVSQSPSNKVTEKGKDVELRCDPISGHTALYWYRQSLGQGLEFLIYFQGNSAPDKSGLPSDRFSAERTGGSVSTLTIQRTQQEDSAVYLCASSLEARGRGTIYFGEGSWLTVV.

This clonotype has more than one count but fewer than ten. The gene calls are TRBV12-3 or TRBV12-4 and TRBJ2-7; a possible D gene is TRBD2 (6 bases). The V and J ends lost 7 bases and 4 bases respectively, with 17 bases between them. The CDR3 runs 14 residues. The CDR3 spells CASTSPAGGYEQYV. DNA for the CDR3: TGTGCCAGCACTTCGCCGGCCGGAGGGTACGAGCAGTACGTC.

This clonotype appeared a few times. The chain joins TRBV6-2 or TRBV6-3 to TRBJ2-1, with 8 bases fitting TRBD2. Trimming took 2 bases from V and 9 from J; bases not matched to a gene: 9. The V gene's germline CDR1 is MNHEY and CDR2 SVGEGT. The CDR3 sequence is 15 residues long. The CDR3 reads CASSYAGTRSPEQFF. DNA for the CDR3: TGTGCCAGCAGTTACGCCGGGACTAGAAGCCCTGAGCAGTTCTTC.

The rearrangement joins TRBV7-2 to TRBJ1-4; possibly TRBD1 for D (5 bases). The CDR3 runs to 15 residues. Germline assignment: CDR1 SGHTA and CDR2 FQGNSA. V lost 1 base, J lost 4 bases, and 10 bases lay in between. The chain's CDR3 is CASSLGQGINEKLFF. CDR3 DNA sequence: TGTGCCAGCAGCTTAGGGCAGGGAATTAATGAAAAACTGTTTTTT.

In its sample, this clonotype was seen a few times. This chain joins TRBV5-6 and TRBJ1-5; maybe TRBD1 (5 bases). Trimming cost V 0 bases and J 4 bases, with 11 bases left between them. CDR1 and CDR2 (germline): SGHDT, YYEEEE. This CDR3 is built from 15 residues. The CDR3 sequence is CASSLGVGGNQPQHF. The CDR3 DNA sequence: TGTGCCAGCAGCTTGGGAGTCGGGGGGAATCAGCCCCAGCATTTT.

This clonotype was counted once. The chain joins TRBV30 to TRBJ2-5; no definite D call. Germline V CDR1 and CDR2: GTSNPN, SVGIG (reference sequence). This CDR3 spans 12 amino acids. Between the trimmed V and J ends, which lost 3 bases and 2 bases, there was a span of 7 bases. The CDR3 DNA is TGTGCCTGGAGGACTCAACAAGAGACCCAGTACTTC. Its translation: CAWRTQQETQYF.

This clonotype was observed a few times. The genes are TRBV7-2 and TRBJ2-3, with D possibly being TRBD2 (6 bases). V was pared by 5 bases and J by 2 bases, with 14 bases between. The V gene's germline CDR1 is SGHTA and CDR2 FQGNSA. This CDR3 has 15 residues. The DNA of the CDR3 is TGTGCCAGCAGCGTTAACGGGGGAGCCACAGATACGCAGTATTTT. It specifies CASSVNGGATDTQYF. Supplemented by reference TRBV7-2 and TRBJ2-3, the full variable domain reads GAGVSQSPSNKVTEKGKDVELRCDPISGHTALYWYRQSLGQGLEFLIYFQGNSAPDKSGLPSDRFSAERTGGSVSTLTIQRTQQEDSAVYLCASSVNGGATDTQYFGPGTRLTVL.

The CDR3 DNA reads TGTGCCAGCAGTAGGACAGCCAAGACTGAAGCTTTCTTT. Encoded protein: CASSRTAKTEAFF. The rearrangement uses TRBV12-3 or TRBV12-4 and TRBJ1-1; perhaps TRBD1 as D (6 bases). This CDR3 is built from 13 residues. Trimming took 5 bases from V and 5 from J, leaving 12 bases between them.

This clonotype showed up just a few times. The chain is built from TRBV28 and TRBJ2-7; D unclear. CDR1 and CDR2 from the germline V gene are MDHEN and SYDVKM. The CDR3 has 14 amino acids. The ends were cut back, 5 bases at V and 4 bases at J, with 15 bases in the middle. CDR3 residues: CASSPSPVWYEQYV. CDR3 coding DNA: TGTGCCAGCAGTCCATCCCCGGTCTGGTACGAGCAGTACGTC.

This clonotype was observed a handful of times. The rearrangement links TRBV25-1 to TRBJ1-2; D remains ambiguous. This CDR3 is 15 amino acids long. The germline V gene encodes CDR1 MGHDK and CDR2 SYGVNS. The V and J ends lost 4 bases and 2 bases respectively, with 14 bases between them. The CDR3 coding sequence is TGTGCCAGCAGTGCCCGAGCTGATTTCAACTATGGCTACACCTTC. Its protein is CASSARADFNYGYTF.

This rearrangement joins TRBV11-2 to TRBJ2-3; TRBD2 agrees at 10 bases. J gave up 1 base and V 5 bases, and 12 bases lay outside the gene matches. Looked up from germline, CDR1 is SGHAT and CDR2 is FQNNGV. CDR3 length equals 18 residues. The CDR3 DNA is TGTGCCAGCAGCCCCGAAATTGTCGGGACTAGCGGCACAGATACGCAGTATTTT. Translated, it gives CASSPEIVGTSGTDTQYF.

This clonotype was counted between two and nine times. The chain has TRBV7-6 and TRBJ2-1; D ambiguous. This CDR3 is 10 amino acids long. With 8 bases removed from V and 5 bases from J, the gap between germline ends came to 4 bases. Germline CDR1 is SGHVS and CDR2 is FNYEAQ. The CDR3 sequence is CASGNNEQFF. CDR3 in DNA: TGTGCCAGCGGGAACAATGAGCAGTTCTTC.